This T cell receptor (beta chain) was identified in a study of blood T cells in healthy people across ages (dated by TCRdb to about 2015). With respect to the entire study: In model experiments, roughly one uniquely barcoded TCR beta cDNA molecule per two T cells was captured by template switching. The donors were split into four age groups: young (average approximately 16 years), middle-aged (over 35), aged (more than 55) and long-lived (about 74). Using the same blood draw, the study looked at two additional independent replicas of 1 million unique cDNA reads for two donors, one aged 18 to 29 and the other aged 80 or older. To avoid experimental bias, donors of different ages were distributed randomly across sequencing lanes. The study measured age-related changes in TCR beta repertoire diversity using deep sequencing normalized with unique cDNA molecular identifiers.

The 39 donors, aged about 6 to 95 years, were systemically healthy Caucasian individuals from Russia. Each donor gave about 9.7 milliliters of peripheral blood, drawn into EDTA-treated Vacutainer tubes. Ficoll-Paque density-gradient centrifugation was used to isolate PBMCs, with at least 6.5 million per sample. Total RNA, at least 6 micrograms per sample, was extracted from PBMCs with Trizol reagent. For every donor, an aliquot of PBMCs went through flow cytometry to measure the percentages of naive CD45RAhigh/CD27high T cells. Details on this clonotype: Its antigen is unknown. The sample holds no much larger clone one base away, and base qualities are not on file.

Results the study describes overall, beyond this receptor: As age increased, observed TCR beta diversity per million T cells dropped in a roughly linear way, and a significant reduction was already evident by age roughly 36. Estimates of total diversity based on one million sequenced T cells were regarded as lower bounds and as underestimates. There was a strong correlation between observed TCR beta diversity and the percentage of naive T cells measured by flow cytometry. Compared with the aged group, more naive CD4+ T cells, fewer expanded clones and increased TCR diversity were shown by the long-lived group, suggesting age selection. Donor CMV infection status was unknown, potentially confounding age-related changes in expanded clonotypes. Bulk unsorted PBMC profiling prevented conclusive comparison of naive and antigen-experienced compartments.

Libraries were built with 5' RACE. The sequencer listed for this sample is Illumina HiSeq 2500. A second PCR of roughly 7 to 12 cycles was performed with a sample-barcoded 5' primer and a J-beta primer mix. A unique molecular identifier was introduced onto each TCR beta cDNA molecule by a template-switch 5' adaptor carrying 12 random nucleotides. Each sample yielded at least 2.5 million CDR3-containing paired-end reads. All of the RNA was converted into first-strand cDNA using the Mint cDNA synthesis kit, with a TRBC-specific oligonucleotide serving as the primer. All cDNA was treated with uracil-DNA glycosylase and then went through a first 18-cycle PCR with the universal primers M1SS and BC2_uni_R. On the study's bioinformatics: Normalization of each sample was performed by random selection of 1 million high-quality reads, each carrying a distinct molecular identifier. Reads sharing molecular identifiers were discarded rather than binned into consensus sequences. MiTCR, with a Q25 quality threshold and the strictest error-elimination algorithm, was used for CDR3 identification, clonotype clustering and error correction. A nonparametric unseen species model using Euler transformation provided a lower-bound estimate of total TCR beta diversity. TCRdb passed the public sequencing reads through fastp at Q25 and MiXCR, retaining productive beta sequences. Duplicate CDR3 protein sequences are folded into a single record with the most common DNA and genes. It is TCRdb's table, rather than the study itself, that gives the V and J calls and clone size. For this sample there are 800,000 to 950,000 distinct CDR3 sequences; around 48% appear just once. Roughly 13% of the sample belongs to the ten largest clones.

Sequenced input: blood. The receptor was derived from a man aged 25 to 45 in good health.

The bases are TGTGCCAGCAGTTACGAGTGGGGAAACATTCAGTACTTC. Translated, it gives CASSYEWGNIQYF. The chain is assembled from TRBV6-5 and TRBJ2-4, with the D gene call left open. The germline V gene provides CDR1 MNHEY and CDR2 SVGAGI. The CDR3 holds 13 amino acids from the cysteine to the phenylalanine. The retained sequence is limited to the CDR3, 39 bases, with the frame set at the first base. Trimming at the junction amounts to 2 bases on V and 6 bases on J, and the germline ends lie 8 bases apart.